The 12 T cell receptor beta chains reported below all come from one sample, sequenced in a study of early T cells in non-severe SARS-CoV-2 infection. Each CDR3 protein is one row after TCRdb ran MiXCR on the 5' RACE reads. The sample contains about 97,000 distinct CDR3 sequences, roughly 13% of which appear only once. Sequencing input: whole blood. The origin of the receptors is an adult who was a healthcare worker with PCR-confirmed SARS-CoV-2 infection or an uninfected control (not recorded which).

This clonotype was seen repeatedly, ten times or more. The gene calls are TRBV6-5 and TRBJ2-7, with 14 bases identical to TRBD2. Germline V lookup: CDR1 MNHEY, CDR2 SVGAGI. This CDR3 contains 15 residues. V was clipped by 6 bases and J by 9 bases; unmatched bases: 10. CDR3 region: CASSQGTSGSTRQYF. CDR3 bases: TGTGCCAGCAGCCAAGGGACTAGCGGGAGTACGCGGCAGTACTTC.

This chain uses TRBV20-1 with TRBJ2-1; 12 nucleotides line up with TRBD2. Germline CDR1 and CDR2: DFQATT and SNEGSKA (reference sequence). V was clipped by 4 bases and J by 5 bases; unmatched bases: 3. CDR3 length equals 14 residues. CDR3 residues: CSATLAGGHNEQFF. As DNA, the CDR3 is TGCAGTGCTACTCTAGCGGGAGGGCACAATGAGCAGTTCTTC.

The chain uses TRBV6-2 or TRBV6-3 and TRBJ2-7, with TRBD2 matching over 7 bases. Germline V gives CDR1 MNHEY, CDR2 SVGEGT. The CDR3 is made up of 12 amino acids. Trimming at V came to 6 bases and at J to 6 bases, leaving 5 bases not matched to a gene. This CDR3 is CASSRTGGEQYF. The CDR3 coding sequence is TGTGCCAGCAGCCGAACGGGGGGCGAGCAGTACTTC.

V usage is TRBV27 and J usage is TRBJ1-1; D remains ambiguous. Germline CDR1 MNHEY, CDR2 SMNVEV (reference sequence). V was clipped by 7 bases and J by 1 base, with 10 bases between them. The CDR3 extends over 13 amino acids. CDR3 sequence reads: CASTSDPNTEAFF. In nucleotides, the CDR3 is TGTGCCAGCACCTCCGACCCGAACACTGAAGCTTTCTTT.

The chain links TRBV28 to TRBJ1-3, with 7 bases that match TRBD1. CDR3 length: 13 residues. The V gene's germline CDR1 is MDHEN and CDR2 SYDVKM. After removal of 6 bases from V and 6 bases from J, the junction contained 5 bases not matched to a gene. CDR3 sequence reads: CASRSGQQNTIYF. The DNA for the CDR3 is TGTGCCAGCAGGTCGGGACAGCAAAACACCATATATTTT.

This chain uses TRBV12-3 or TRBV12-4 with TRBJ1-5; D is unclear. The length of the CDR3 is 13 residues. V gave up 4 bases and J gave up 5 bases, with 9 bases separating them. CDR3 amino acids: CASSSPPDQPQHF. The CDR3, as DNA: TGTGCCAGCAGTTCCCCCCCCGATCAGCCCCAGCATTTT.

The chain carries TRBV28 and TRBJ2-7, with TRBD2 identical over 9 bases. The CDR3 covers 12 residues. V was pared by 10 bases and J by 12 bases, with 13 bases of the junction left unmatched. The germline V gene encodes CDR1 MDHEN and CDR2 SYDVKM. CDR3 in DNA: TGTGCCACCCGAGGGCCTAGCGGGGACATGTACTTC. It yields the protein CATRGPSGDMYF.

The sample holds many counts of this clonotype. The V and J genes are TRBV7-6 and TRBJ2-1; no definite D call. V lost 5 bases to trimming and J lost 0 bases, with 5 bases between them. Germline loops: CDR1 SGHVS, CDR2 FNYEAQ. The CDR3 consists of 13 residues. The CDR3 nucleotides are TGTGCCAGCAGCACAAGCTCCTACAATGAGCAGTTCTTC. This encodes CASSTSSYNEQFF.

This clonotype has at least ten counts. The J gene is TRBJ2-7, the V gene TRBV19, with D possibly being TRBD2 (6 bases). V lost 8 bases, J lost 2 bases, and 10 bases lay in between. The CDR3 is 12 residues long. Germline V gene lookup returns CDR1 LNHDA and CDR2 SQIVND (reference sequence). This CDR3 is CASAGRPYEQYF. In DNA, the CDR3 is TGTGCCAGTGCGGGACGCCCCTACGAGCAGTACTTC. The full variable domain, in which reference TRBV19 and TRBJ2-7 provide the parts outside the CDR3, is DGGITQSPKYLFRKEGQNVTLSCEQNLNHDAMYWYRQDPGQGLRLIYYSQIVNDFQKGDIAEGYSVSREKKESFPLTVTSAQKNPTAFYLCASAGRPYEQYFGPGTRLTVT.

This clonotype was seen repeatedly, ten times or more. The V gene is TRBV20-1, the J gene TRBJ2-5; D possibly corresponds to TRBD1 (6 bases). V was clipped by 0 bases and J by 1 base, with 12 bases between them. CDR3 length: 15 residues. Looked up from germline, CDR1 is DFQATT and CDR2 is SNEGSKA (reference sequence). For the CDR3, the DNA is TGCAGTGCTAGAGATCCTTGGACAGCCCAAGAGACCCAGTACTTC. Amino acid sequence: CSARDPWTAQETQYF.

The sample holds many counts of this clonotype. The chain recombines TRBV20-1 with TRBJ2-2; D gene ambiguous. The germline V gene encodes CDR1 DFQATT and CDR2 SNEGSKA (reference sequence). V dropped 7 bases and J dropped 0 bases, with 9 bases sitting between them. This CDR3 has 13 residues. The CDR3 spells CSGRVTNTGELFF. The CDR3 DNA reads TGCAGTGGTAGGGTAACGAACACCGGGGAGCTGTTTTTT.

This clonotype was counted only a few times. The chain employs TRBV28 and TRBJ1-6; D is uncertain. Germline V gives CDR1 MDHEN, CDR2 SYDVKM. This CDR3 contains 18 residues. Deletions cut 3 bases from V and 0 bases from J, with 15 bases between. Here the CDR3 reads CASSFVQSTSSYNSPLHF. The CDR3, as DNA: TGTGCCAGCAGTTTTGTACAGAGTACTAGCTCCTATAATTCACCCCTCCACTTT.